This passage covers 10 T cell receptor beta chains from one sample sequenced in a study of post-analysis software for immune sequencing data. Their target antigens are unknown. Libraries were made from TCR beta cDNA, and they carried unique molecular identifiers. TCRdb fed the PCR reads into MiXCR, producing one record per CDR3 protein. This table holds 740,000 or so distinct CDR3 sequences, roughly half found once. General study findings and limits: Patients used four to six TRBV segments, including TRBV5-6, TRBV5-1 and TRBV20-1, more often than controls.

Sequenced material: blood. These receptors originate from a girl aged 10 to 17 with multiple sclerosis.

This chain joins TRBV7-2 and TRBJ1-2; the D gene is possibly TRBD1 (5 bases). V dropped 4 bases and J dropped 5 bases, with 17 bases sitting between them. Germline V gene data show CDR1 as SGHTA and CDR2 as FQGNSA. This CDR3 has 15 amino acids. CDR3 loop: CASSSGPGTGYGYTF. Here the CDR3 DNA reads TGTGCCAGCAGCTCCGGGCCGGGGACTGGATATGGCTACACCTTC.

The V and J genes are TRBV15 and TRBJ2-1, with 10 bases matching TRBD2. The CDR3 spans 16 residues. Germline assignment: CDR1 LNHNV and CDR2 YYDKDF (reference sequence). The trim removed 3 bases at V and 6 bases at J, leaving 8 bases unmatched. Written as DNA, the CDR3 is TGTGCCACCAGCAGCGTAACTAGCGGGGTTGGCAATGAGCAGTTCTTC. Translated: CATSSVTSGVGNEQFF. Variable domain in full (rest from reference TRBV15 and TRBJ2-1): DAMVIQNPRYQVTQFGKPVTLSCSQTLNHNVMYWYQQKSSQAPKLLFHYYDKDFNNEADTPDNFQSRRPNTSFCFLDIRSPGLGDTAMYLCATSSVTSGVGNEQFFGPGTRLTVL.

The chain couples TRBV5-5 to TRBJ2-7; a weak D match, TRBD2 (6 bases). The V and J ends lost 2 bases and 0 bases respectively, with 12 bases between them. This CDR3 contains 15 residues. Per the germline V gene, CDR1 is SGHKS and CDR2 is YYEKEE (reference sequence). CDR3 nucleotides: TGTGCCAGCAGCTTCCCAGCGGGTGTCTCCTACGAGCAGTACTTC. Protein: CASSFPAGVSYEQYF.

The CDR3 nucleotides are TGTGCCAGCAGCCCGAACTCCGGGACAGGGGGCGTTGAGCAGTTCTTC. Translation gives CASSPNSGTGGVEQFF. V usage is TRBV7-7 and J usage is TRBJ2-1, with 12 positions matching TRBD1. The CDR3 is made up of 16 amino acids. V lost 5 bases and J lost 9; bases outside the gene matches: 11. Germline CDR1 and CDR2: SSHAT and FNYEAQ (reference sequence).

V and J are TRBV10-3 and TRBJ2-1, with 10 bases matching TRBD2. Germline loops: CDR1 ENHRY, CDR2 SYGVKD. V dropped 2 bases and J dropped 2; count of bases not matched to a gene: 3. This CDR3 is built from 16 residues. DNA for the CDR3: TGTGCCATCAGTGAGAGCGGGAGGGCCGCCTACAATGAGCAGTTCTTC. It translates to CAISESGRAAYNEQFF.

The chain has TRBV12-3 or TRBV12-4 and TRBJ1-5, with 7 bases fitting TRBD1. Losses at the gene ends were 4 bases for V and 0 bases for J; bases not matched to a gene: 12. This CDR3 spans 18 amino acids. CDR3 region: CASSWTTGTADSNQPQHF. The CDR3 nucleotides read TGTGCCAGCAGTTGGACGACAGGGACTGCGGATAGCAATCAGCCCCAGCATTTT.

The J gene is TRBJ2-1, the V gene TRBV18; D is ambiguous. The DNA end favors TRBJ2-7, so the J call may be wrong. CDR3 size: 13 residues. Germline-derived CDR1 and CDR2 are KGHSH and LQKENI. CDR3 nucleotide sequence: TGTGCCAGCTCACCGGCCACCTCCTACGAGCAGTACTTC. Its protein product is CASSPATSYEQYF.

This chain joins TRBV20-1 and TRBJ1-1; D is unclear. Trimming pared 0 bases from V and 2 bases from J, leaving 13 bases between. The CDR3 length is 15 residues. The germline gives CDR1 DFQATT, CDR2 SNEGSKA (reference sequence). The CDR3 loop is CSARDHVGLNTEAFF. In nucleotides, the CDR3 is TGCAGTGCTAGAGATCACGTTGGTCTAAACACTGAAGCTTTCTTT.

The chain recombines TRBV11-2 with TRBJ2-1; the match to TRBD2 covers 13 bases. Per germline, CDR1 SGHAT and CDR2 FQNNGV. The V gene end was trimmed by 4 bases and the J gene end by 5 bases; junction bases not matched to a gene: 14. CDR3 size: 19 residues. The chain's CDR3 is CASSYRATGTSGINNEQFF. The CDR3 DNA reads as TGTGCCAGCAGCTACCGAGCCACCGGGACTAGCGGGATTAACAATGAGCAGTTCTTC.

There are a few counts of this clonotype. The chain links TRBV7-9 to TRBJ2-7; D is uncertain. The V gene lost 2 bases and the J gene lost 6 bases, with 8 bases spanning the gap. The germline gives CDR1 SEHNR, CDR2 FQNEAQ (reference sequence). There are 12 residues in the CDR3. CDR3 sequence (DNA): TGTGCCAGCAGCTTATCGCGCGGCGAGCAGTACTTC. Its translation: CASSLSRGEQYF.